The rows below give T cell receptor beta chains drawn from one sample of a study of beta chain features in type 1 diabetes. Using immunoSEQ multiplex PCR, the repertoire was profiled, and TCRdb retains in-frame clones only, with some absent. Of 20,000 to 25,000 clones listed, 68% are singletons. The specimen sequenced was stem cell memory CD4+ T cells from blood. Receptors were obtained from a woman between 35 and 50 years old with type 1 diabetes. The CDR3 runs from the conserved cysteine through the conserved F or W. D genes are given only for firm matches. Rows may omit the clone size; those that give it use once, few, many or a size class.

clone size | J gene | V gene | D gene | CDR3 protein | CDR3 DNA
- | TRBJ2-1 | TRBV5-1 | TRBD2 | CASSLMREGQGQFF | TGCGCCAGCAGCTTAATGAGGGAGGGCCAAGGGCAGTTCTTC
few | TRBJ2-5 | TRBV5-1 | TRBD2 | CASGPGSGGLETQYF | TGCGCCAGCGGCCCCGGCAGCGGGGGTTTAGAGACCCAGTACTTC
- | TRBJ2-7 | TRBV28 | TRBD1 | CASSLPDRGPYEQYF | TGTGCCAGCAGTTTACCGGACAGGGGGCCGTACGAGCAGTACTTC
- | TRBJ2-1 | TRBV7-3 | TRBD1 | CASSLRDREGEQFF | TGTGCCAGCAGCCTCCGGGACAGGGAAGGTGAGCAGTTCTTC
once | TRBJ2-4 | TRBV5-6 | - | CASSFGGLAKNIQYF | TGTGCCAGCAGCTTCGGCGGGCTAGCCAAAAACATTCAGTACTTC
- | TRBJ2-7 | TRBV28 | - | CASRSRWSEQYF | TGTGCCAGCAGGAGCCGATGGTCCGAGCAGTACTTC
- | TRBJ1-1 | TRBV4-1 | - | CASSQIGDRIEAFF | TGCGCCAGCAGCCAGATCGGTGACAGAATTGAAGCTTTCTTT
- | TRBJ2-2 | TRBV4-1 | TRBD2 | CASSRGSGRGGTGELFF | TGCGCCAGCAGCCGCGGTAGCGGGAGGGGGGGCACCGGGGAGCTGTTTTTT
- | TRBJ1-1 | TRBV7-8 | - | CASRLRDTEAFF | TGTGCCAGCAGACTTCGGGACACTGAAGCTTTCTTT
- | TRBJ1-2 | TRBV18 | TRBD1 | CASSPDREVGYGYTF | TGTGCCAGCTCACCGGACAGGGAGGTGGGCTATGGCTACACCTTC
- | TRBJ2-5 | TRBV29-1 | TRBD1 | CSATGASQETQYF | TGCAGCGCCACAGGGGCAAGCCAAGAGACCCAGTACTTC
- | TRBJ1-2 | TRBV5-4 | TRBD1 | CASSPGSDRAYGYTF | TGTGCCAGCAGCCCTGGGTCAGACAGGGCCTATGGCTACACCTTC
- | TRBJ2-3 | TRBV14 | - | CASSPRRASTDTQYF | TGTGCCAGCAGCCCCCGGAGGGCTAGCACAGATACGCAGTATTTT
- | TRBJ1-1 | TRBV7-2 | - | CASSLTGYTEAFF | TGTGCCAGCAGCTTAACAGGCTACACTGAAGCTTTCTTT
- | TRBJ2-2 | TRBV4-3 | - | CASSLLRGATGELFF | TGCGCCAGCAGCCTCCTCCGGGGGGCCACCGGGGAGCTGTTTTTT
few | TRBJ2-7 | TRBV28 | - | CASSFREQYF | TGTGCCAGCAGTTTTCGCGAGCAGTACTTC
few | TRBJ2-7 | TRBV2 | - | CASRRGYEQYF | TGTGCCAGCAGACGAGGGTACGAGCAGTACTTC
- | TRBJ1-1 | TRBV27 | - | CASSLLGGNTEAFF | TGTGCCAGCAGTTTATTGGGGGGGAACACTGAAGCTTTCTTT
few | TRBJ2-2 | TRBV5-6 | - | CASSFGNTGELFF | TGTGCCAGCAGCTTCGGGAACACCGGGGAGCTGTTTTTT
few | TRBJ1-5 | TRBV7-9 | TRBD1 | CASSPPGQRNQPQHF | TGTGCCAGCAGTCCCCCGGGACAGAGGAATCAGCCCCAGCATTTT
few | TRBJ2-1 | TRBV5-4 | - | CASSAAWESSYNEQFF | TGTGCCAGCAGCGCTGCCTGGGAGAGCTCCTACAATGAGCAGTTCTTC
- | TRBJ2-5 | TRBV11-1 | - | CASSLSGFPGWRETQYF | TGTGCCAGCAGCTTAAGTGGTTTCCCGGGTTGGCGAGAGACCCAGTACTTC
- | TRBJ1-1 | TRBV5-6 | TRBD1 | CASSSLQGATEAFF | TGTGCCAGCAGCTCCTTACAGGGGGCCACTGAAGCTTTCTTT
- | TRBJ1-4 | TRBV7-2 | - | CASSRTVNEKLFF | TGTGCCAGCAGCCGGACAGTTAATGAAAAACTGTTTTTT
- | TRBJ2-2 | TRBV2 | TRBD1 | CASSLEQGANTGELFF | TGTGCCAGCAGCCTTGAACAGGGGGCGAACACCGGGGAGCTGTTTTTT
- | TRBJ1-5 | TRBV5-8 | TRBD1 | CASSPWGTGEGQPQHF | TGTGCCAGCAGCCCGTGGGGGACAGGGGAGGGTCAGCCCCAGCATTTT
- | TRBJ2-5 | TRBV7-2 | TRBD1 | CASSSGTVKETQYF | TGTGCCAGCAGCTCCGGGACAGTAAAGGAGACCCAGTACTTC
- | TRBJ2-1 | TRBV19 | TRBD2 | CASSLAASGRRGNEQFF | TGTGCCAGTAGCTTAGCGGCTAGCGGGAGGAGGGGCAATGAGCAGTTCTTC
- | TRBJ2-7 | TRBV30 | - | CAWQLPSSAAYEQYF | TGTGCCTGGCAACTTCCTTCTAGCGCCGCCTACGAGCAGTACTTC
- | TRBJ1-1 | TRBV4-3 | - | CASSQAQGARMNTEAFF | TGCGCCAGCAGCCAAGCCCAAGGGGCGAGAATGAACACTGAAGCTTTCTTT
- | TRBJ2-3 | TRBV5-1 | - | CASSFDTADTQYF | TGCGCCAGCAGCTTCGACACGGCAGATACGCAGTATTTT
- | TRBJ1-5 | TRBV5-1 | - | CASSPRGDYSNQPQHF | TGCGCCAGCAGCCCCCGGGGAGATTATAGCAATCAGCCCCAGCATTTT